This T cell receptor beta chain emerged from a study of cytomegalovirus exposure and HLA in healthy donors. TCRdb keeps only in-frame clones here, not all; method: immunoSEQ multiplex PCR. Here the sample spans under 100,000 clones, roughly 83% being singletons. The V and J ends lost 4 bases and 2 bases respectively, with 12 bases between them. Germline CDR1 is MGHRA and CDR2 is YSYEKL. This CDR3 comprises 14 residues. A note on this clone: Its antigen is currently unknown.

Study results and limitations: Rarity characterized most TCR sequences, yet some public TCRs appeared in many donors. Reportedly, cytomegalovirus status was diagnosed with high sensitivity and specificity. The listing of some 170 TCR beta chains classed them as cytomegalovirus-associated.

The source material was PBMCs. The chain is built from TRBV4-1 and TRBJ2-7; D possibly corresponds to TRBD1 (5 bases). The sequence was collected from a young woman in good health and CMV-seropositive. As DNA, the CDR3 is TGCGCCAGCAGCCCGGATCACAGGACCTACGAGCAGTACTTC. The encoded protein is CASSPDHRTYEQYF.